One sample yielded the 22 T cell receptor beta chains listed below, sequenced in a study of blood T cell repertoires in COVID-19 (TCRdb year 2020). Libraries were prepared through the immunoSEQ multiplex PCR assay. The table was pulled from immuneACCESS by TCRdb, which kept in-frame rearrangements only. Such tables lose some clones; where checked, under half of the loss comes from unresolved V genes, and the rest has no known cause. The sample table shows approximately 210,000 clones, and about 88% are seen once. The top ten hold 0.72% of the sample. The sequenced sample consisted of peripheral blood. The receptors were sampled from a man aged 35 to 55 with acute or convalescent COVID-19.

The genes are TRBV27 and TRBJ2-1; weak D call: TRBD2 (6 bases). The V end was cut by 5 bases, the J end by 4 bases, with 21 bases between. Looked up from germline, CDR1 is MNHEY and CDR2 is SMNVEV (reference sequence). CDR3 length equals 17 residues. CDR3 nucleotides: TGTGCCAGCAGTCAACTAGCTGCGGTTACCCTATACAATGAGCAGTTCTTC. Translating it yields CASSQLAAVTLYNEQFF.

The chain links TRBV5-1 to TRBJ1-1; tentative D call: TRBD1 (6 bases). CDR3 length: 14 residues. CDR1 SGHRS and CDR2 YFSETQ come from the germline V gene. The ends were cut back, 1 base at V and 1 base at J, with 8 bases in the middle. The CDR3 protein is CASSLTGQNTEAFF. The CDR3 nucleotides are TGCGCCAGCAGCTTGACGGGACAGAACACTGAAGCTTTCTTT.

The CDR3 nucleotides read TGTGCCACCAGCCGGGACAGTAATTCACCCCTCCACTTT. Translating it yields CATSRDSNSPLHF. The chain has TRBV24-1 and TRBJ1-6; 7 nucleotides line up with TRBD1. The V segment lost 7 bases and the J segment 6 bases; nucleotides outside the gene matches: 2. The CDR3 length is 13 residues. Germline lookup yields CDR1 KGHDR and CDR2 SFDVKD.

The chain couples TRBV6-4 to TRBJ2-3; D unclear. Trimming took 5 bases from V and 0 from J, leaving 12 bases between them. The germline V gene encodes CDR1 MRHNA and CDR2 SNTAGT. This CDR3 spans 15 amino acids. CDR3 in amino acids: CASSPSVFSTDTQYF. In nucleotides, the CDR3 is TGTGCCAGCAGTCCTTCAGTATTTAGCACAGATACGCAGTATTTT.

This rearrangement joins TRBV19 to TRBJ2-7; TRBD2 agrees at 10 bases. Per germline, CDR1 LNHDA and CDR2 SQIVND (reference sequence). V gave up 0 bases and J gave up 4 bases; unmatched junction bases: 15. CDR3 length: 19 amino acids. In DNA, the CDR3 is TGTGCCAGTAGTATAGATCAGGGTCCCACGGCTAGCGGGAGATACGAGCAGTACTTC. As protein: CASSIDQGPTASGRYEQYF.

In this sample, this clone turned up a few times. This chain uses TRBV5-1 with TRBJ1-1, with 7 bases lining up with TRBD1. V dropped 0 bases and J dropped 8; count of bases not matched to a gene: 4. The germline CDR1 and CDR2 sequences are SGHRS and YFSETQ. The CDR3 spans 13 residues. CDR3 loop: CASSLGGQREAFF. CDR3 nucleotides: TGCGCCAGCAGCTTGGGGGGACAGAGAGAAGCTTTCTTT. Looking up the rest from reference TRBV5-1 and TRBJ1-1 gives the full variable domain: KAGVTQTPRYLIKTRGQQVTLSCSPISGHRSVSWYQQTPGQGLQFLFEYFSETQRNKGNFPGRFSGRQFSNSRSEMNVSTLELGDSALYLCASSLGGQREAFFGQGTRLTVV.

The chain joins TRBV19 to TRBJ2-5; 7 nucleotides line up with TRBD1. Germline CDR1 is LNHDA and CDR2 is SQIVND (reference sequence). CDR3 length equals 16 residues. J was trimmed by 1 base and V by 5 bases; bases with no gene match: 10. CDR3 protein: CASSGPQGPIQETQYF. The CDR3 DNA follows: TGTGCCAGTAGTGGGCCACAGGGGCCGATCCAAGAGACCCAGTACTTC.

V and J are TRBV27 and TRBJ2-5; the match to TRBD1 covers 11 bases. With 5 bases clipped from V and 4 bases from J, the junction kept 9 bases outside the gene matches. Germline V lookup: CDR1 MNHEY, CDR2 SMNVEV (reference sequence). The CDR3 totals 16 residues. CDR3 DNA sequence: TGTGCCAGCAGTCAATCCTCCGGGACAGGGGGAGAGACCCAGTACTTC. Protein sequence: CASSQSSGTGGETQYF.

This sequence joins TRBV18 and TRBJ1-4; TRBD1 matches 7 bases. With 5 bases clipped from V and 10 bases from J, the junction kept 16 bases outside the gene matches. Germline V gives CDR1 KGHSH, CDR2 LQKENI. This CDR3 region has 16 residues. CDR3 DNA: TGTGCCAGCTCAGATCGATCCGGGACAGTTGGTGGAAAACTGTTTTTT. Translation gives CASSDRSGTVGGKLFF.

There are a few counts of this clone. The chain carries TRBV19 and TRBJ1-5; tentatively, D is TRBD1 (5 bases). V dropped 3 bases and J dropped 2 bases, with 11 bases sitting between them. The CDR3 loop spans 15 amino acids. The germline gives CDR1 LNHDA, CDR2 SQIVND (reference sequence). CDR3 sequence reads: CASSIWGRGNQPQHF. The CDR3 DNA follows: TGTGCCAGTAGTATTTGGGGCAGGGGCAATCAGCCCCAGCATTTT.

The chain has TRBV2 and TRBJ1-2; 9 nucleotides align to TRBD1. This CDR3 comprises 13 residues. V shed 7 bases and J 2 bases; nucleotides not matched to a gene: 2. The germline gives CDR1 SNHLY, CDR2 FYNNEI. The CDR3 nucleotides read TGTGCCAGCACTGGGACAGGGAACTATGGCTACACCTTC. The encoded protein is CASTGTGNYGYTF.

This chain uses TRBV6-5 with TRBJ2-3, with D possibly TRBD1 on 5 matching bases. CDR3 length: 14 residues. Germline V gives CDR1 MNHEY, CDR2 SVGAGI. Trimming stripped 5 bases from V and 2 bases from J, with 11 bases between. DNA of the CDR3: TGTGCCAGCAGTAGAGGACACTACACAGATACGCAGTATTTT. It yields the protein CASSRGHYTDTQYF.

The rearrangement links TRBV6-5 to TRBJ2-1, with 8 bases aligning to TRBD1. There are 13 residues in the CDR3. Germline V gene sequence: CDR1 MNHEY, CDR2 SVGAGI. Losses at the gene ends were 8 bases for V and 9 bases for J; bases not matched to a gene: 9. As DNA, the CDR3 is TGTGCCAGCCTTCCGGACAGGGCTAGTGAGCAGTTCTTC. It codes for CASLPDRASEQFF.

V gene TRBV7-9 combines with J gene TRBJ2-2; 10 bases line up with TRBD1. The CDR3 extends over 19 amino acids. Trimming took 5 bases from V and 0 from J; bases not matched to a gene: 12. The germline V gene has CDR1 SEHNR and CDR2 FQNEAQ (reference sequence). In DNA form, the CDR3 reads TGTGCCAGCAGCCGCCGGCTTATAGACAGGGGGCCGAACACCGGGGAGCTGTTTTTT. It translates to CASSRRLIDRGPNTGELFF.

CDR3 in amino acids: CASMTLTGTGEYEQYF. The CDR3 bases are TGTGCCAGCATGACCCTGACCGGGACAGGGGAATACGAGCAGTACTTC. The V and J genes are TRBV2 and TRBJ2-7; 10 nucleotides agree with TRBD1. Trimming removed 7 bases from V and 4 bases from J; junction bases left unmatched: 13. The CDR3 is made up of 16 amino acids. CDR1 SNHLY and CDR2 FYNNEI come from the germline V gene.

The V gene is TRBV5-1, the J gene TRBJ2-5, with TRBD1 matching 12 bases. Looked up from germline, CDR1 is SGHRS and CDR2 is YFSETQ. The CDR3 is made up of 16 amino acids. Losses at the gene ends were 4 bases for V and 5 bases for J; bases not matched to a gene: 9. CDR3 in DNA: TGCGCCAGCAGCCCCGGGACAGGGGGCATGTTGGAGACCCAGTACTTC. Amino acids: CASSPGTGGMLETQYF.

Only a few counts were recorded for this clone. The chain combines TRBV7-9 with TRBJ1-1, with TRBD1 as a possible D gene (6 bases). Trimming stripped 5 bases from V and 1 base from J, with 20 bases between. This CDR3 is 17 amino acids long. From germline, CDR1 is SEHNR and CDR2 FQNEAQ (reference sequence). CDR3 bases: TGTGCCAGCAGCCAGGGAGGGGGGCGTAGGAGGAACACTGAAGCTTTCTTT. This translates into CASSQGGGRRRNTEAFF.

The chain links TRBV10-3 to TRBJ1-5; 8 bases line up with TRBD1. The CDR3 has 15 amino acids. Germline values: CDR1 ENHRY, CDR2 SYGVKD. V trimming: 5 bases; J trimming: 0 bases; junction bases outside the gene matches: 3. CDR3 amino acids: CAISPTGDSNQPQHF. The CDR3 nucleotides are TGTGCCATCAGTCCGACAGGGGATAGCAATCAGCCCCAGCATTTT.

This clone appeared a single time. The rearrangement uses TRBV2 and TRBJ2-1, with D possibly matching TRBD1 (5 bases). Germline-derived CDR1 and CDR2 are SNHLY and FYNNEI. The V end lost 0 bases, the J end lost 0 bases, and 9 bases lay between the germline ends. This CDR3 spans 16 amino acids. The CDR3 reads CASSEAQDSSYNEQFF. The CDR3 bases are TGTGCCAGCAGTGAAGCGCAAGACAGCTCCTACAATGAGCAGTTCTTC.

For the CDR3, the DNA is TGTGCCAGCAGCGTAGGGCCTGCTCGGGGGGACTATGGCTACACCTTC. It codes for CASSVGPARGDYGYTF. The chain carries TRBV9 and TRBJ1-2; D perhaps matches TRBD1 (5 bases). This CDR3 contains 16 residues. Deletions cut 0 bases from V and 3 bases from J, with 15 bases between. The germline V gene encodes CDR1 SGDLS and CDR2 YYNGEE.

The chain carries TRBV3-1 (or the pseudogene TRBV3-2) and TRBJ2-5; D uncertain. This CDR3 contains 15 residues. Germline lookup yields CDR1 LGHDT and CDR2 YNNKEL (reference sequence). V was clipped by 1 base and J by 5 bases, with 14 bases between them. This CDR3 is CASSQVVSPRETQYF. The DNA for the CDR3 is TGTGCCAGCAGCCAAGTGGTCTCTCCCCGGGAGACCCAGTACTTC.

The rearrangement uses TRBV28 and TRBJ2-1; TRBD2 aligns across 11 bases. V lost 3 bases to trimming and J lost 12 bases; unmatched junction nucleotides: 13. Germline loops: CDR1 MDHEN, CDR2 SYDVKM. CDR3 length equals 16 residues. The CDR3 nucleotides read TGTGCCAGCAGTTTCTTGGCCGGGACTAGCGGTGGAGGGCAGTTCTTC. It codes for CASSFLAGTSGGGQFF.